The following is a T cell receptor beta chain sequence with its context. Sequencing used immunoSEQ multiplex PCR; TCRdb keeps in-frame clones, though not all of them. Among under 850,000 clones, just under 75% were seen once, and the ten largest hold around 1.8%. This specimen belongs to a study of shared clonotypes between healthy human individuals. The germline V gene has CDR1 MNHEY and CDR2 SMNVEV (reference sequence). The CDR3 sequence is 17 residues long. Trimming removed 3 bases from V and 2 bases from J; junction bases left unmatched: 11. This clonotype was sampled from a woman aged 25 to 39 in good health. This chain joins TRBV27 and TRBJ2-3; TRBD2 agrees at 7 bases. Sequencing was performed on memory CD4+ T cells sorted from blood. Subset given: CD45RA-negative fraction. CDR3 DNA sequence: TGTGCCAGCAGTTTTATATTTGCGGGAGTAGACACAGATACGCAGTATTTT. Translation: CASSFIFAGVDTDTQYF.